What follows are 20 T cell receptor beta chains derived from one specimen sequenced in a study of early T cells in non-severe SARS-CoV-2 infection. Each CDR3 protein is one row after TCRdb ran MiXCR on the 5' RACE reads. The top ten hold 2.8% of the sample, which has roughly 51,000 distinct CDR3 sequences, about 6.3% seen once. This specimen consisted of whole blood, obtained at baseline. These receptors were obtained from an adult who was a healthcare worker with PCR-confirmed SARS-CoV-2 infection or an uninfected control (not recorded which).

This clonotype was detected a few times. The chain is built from TRBV5-6 and TRBJ2-7; 9 positions agree with TRBD1. This CDR3 has 15 amino acids. V trimming: 4 bases; J trimming: 0 bases; junction bases outside the gene matches: 5. CDR1 is SGHDT, CDR2 YYEEEE, per germline. The CDR3 protein is CASSGGTGSSYEQYF. The CDR3, as DNA: TGTGCCAGCAGCGGCGGGACAGGGAGCTCCTACGAGCAGTACTTC.

The sample holds many counts of this clonotype. The V and J genes are TRBV7-6 and TRBJ2-6, with D perhaps TRBD1 (6 bases). Germline CDR1 and CDR2: SGHVS and FNYEAQ. This CDR3 contains 16 residues. With 5 bases removed from V and 2 bases from J, the gap between germline ends came to 13 bases. The CDR3 DNA reads as TGTGCCAGCAGCATTCCAGGGGTCACTGGGGCCAACGTCCTGACTTTC. It yields the protein CASSIPGVTGANVLTF.

Ten or more counts support this clonotype. The chain is built from TRBV4-3 and TRBJ1-2, with TRBD1 matching 9 bases. The CDR3 contains 17 residues. Per the germline V gene, CDR1 is LGHNA and CDR2 is YSLEER. The V segment lost 0 bases and the J segment 5 bases; nucleotides outside the gene matches: 10. The CDR3 region has the DNA TGCGCCAGCAGCCAAGACCCAGGACAGGGGAGTTTTTATGGCTACACCTTC. This encodes CASSQDPGQGSFYGYTF.

This clonotype was detected many times. The V and J genes are TRBV5-5 and TRBJ2-7; D is undetermined. Trimming pared 1 base from V and 4 bases from J, leaving 6 bases between. Germline V CDR1 and CDR2: SGHKS, YYEKEE (reference sequence). This CDR3 has 12 amino acids. The CDR3 loop is CASSLLTYEQYF. In DNA form, the CDR3 reads TGTGCCAGCAGCTTGTTAACTTACGAGCAGTACTTC.

This clonotype occurred many times. V and J are TRBV5-6 and TRBJ2-2; D uncertain. Trimming pared 0 bases from V and 4 bases from J, leaving 10 bases between. CDR3 size: 15 residues. Germline V gene data show CDR1 as SGHDT and CDR2 as YYEEEE. The CDR3: CASSLVTVGTGELFF. The CDR3, as DNA: TGTGCCAGCAGCTTGGTCACGGTTGGCACCGGGGAGCTGTTTTTT.

This clonotype was observed at least ten times. The V call is TRBV6-1, the J call TRBJ2-7, with a weak D call TRBD2 (7 bases). V was shortened by 6 bases and J by 3 bases, with 12 bases between the two germline ends. Germline CDR1 reads MNHNS; CDR2 reads SASEGT. The length of the CDR3 is 13 residues. The CDR3, as DNA: TGTGCCAGCAGCGTAGGGGGGGGCTACGAGCAGTACTTC. Amino acid sequence: CASSVGGGYEQYF.

This clonotype showed up many times. The genes are TRBV5-4 and TRBJ2-2, with TRBD1 matching over 12 bases. CDR1 and CDR2 (germline): SGHNT, YYREEE (reference sequence). V dropped 4 bases and J dropped 5; count of bases not matched to a gene: 9. This CDR3 comprises 17 residues. The CDR3 DNA follows: TGTGCCAGCAGCCCGTCCGGGACAGGGGGCTTGACCGGGGAGCTGTTTTTT. Amino acid sequence: CASSPSGTGGLTGELFF. The full variable domain, rest sourced from reference TRBV5-4 and TRBJ2-2, is ETGVTQSPTHLIKTRGQQVTLRCSSQSGHNTVSWYQQALGQGPQFIFQYYREEENGRGNFPPRFSGLQFPNYSSELNVNALELDDSALYLCASSPSGTGGLTGELFFGEGSRLTVL.

The chain links TRBV24-1 to TRBJ2-7, with D possibly matching TRBD2 (5 bases). Between the trimmed V and J ends, which lost 5 bases and 2 bases, there was a span of 15 bases. The CDR3 runs 15 residues. Looked up from germline, CDR1 is KGHDR and CDR2 is SFDVKD. The CDR3 region is CATSATRGLTYEQYF. The CDR3 nucleotides are TGTGCCACCAGTGCAACCAGAGGACTGACCTACGAGCAGTACTTC.

This clonotype has only a few counts. The chain uses TRBV7-9 and TRBJ1-2; D may be TRBD1 (6 bases). The V gene's germline CDR1 is SEHNR and CDR2 FQNEAQ (reference sequence). The V gene lost 4 bases and the J gene lost 8 bases, with 14 bases spanning the gap. This CDR3 has 13 amino acids. The CDR3 protein is CASSSPATGGYTF. CDR3 in DNA: TGTGCCAGCAGCTCACCGGCGACAGGCGGCTACACCTTC.

V usage is TRBV3-1 and J usage is TRBJ2-5; 7 nucleotides match TRBD1. This CDR3 has 16 residues. Looked up from germline, CDR1 is LGHDT and CDR2 is YNNKEL (reference sequence). J gave up 1 base and V 1 base, and 6 bases lay outside the gene matches. CDR3 in amino acids: CASSQAWGTVQETQYF. The DNA for the CDR3 is TGTGCCAGCAGCCAAGCCTGGGGGACAGTCCAAGAGACCCAGTACTTC.

This clonotype was seen at least ten times. The CDR3 is CSLSGESTDTQYF. CDR3 sequence (DNA): TGCAGCCTGTCCGGGGAAAGCACAGATACGCAGTATTTT. The V gene is TRBV20-1, the J gene TRBJ2-3; TRBD2 might be the D (5 bases). CDR3 length: 13 amino acids. Germline V gene lookup returns CDR1 DFQATT and CDR2 SNEGSKA (reference sequence).

The chain has TRBV7-4 and TRBJ1-4, with D perhaps matching TRBD1 (5 bases). The CDR3 totals 11 residues. Per germline, CDR1 SGHVT and CDR2 SQSDAQ. Trimming took off 3 bases at V and 12 bases at J, with 8 bases between the two ends. The CDR3 here is CASSFPGQLFF. The CDR3 bases are TGTGCCAGCAGCTTTCCGGGACAACTGTTTTTT.

This clonotype was counted only a few times. One end of the junction does not line up with germline, which may come from a read error. J is TRBJ2-7 and V is TRBV29-1; 7 nucleotides match TRBD1. There are 13 residues in the CDR3. CDR1 and CDR2 from the germline V gene are SQVTM and ANQGSEA. CDR3 coding DNA: TGCAGCGCTGAAGGACAGGAGAGGTACGAGCAGTACTTC. This encodes CSAEGQERYEQYF.

Many counts were recorded for this clonotype. V usage is TRBV7-3 and J usage is TRBJ1-1, with 8 bases lining up with TRBD1. Germline CDR1 and CDR2: SGHTA and FQGTGA. The CDR3 is 14 residues long. Trimming removed 3 bases from V and 1 base from J; junction bases left unmatched: 1. Here the CDR3 reads CASSFGQGNTEAFF. CDR3 DNA: TGTGCCAGCAGCTTTGGACAGGGGAACACTGAAGCTTTCTTT.

This clonotype has a handful of counts. V usage is TRBV11-3 and J usage is TRBJ2-7, with 8 bases fitting TRBD1. The CDR3 is 13 residues long. Per the germline V gene, CDR1 is SGHNT and CDR2 is YENEEA. Trimming cost V 1 base and J 6 bases; bases outside gene matches: 2. CDR3 coding DNA: TGTGCCAGCAGCTTAGTAGGGACAGGCGAGCAGTACTTC. Translating it yields CASSLVGTGEQYF.

Turning to this clonotype: One end of the junction does not line up with germline, which may come from a read error. The rearrangement joins TRBV12-3 or TRBV12-4 to TRBJ2-6, with 10 bases aligning to TRBD1. The CDR3 spans 17 residues. Here the CDR3 reads CASNLGDRGNGVNVLTF. In DNA, the CDR3 is TGTGCCAGCAACCTTGGGGACAGGGGAAATGGGGTCAACGTCCTGACTTTC.

The V gene is TRBV29-1, the J gene TRBJ2-4, with D possibly being TRBD1 (5 bases). The CDR3 sequence is 11 residues long. The V gene lost 7 bases and the J gene lost 6 bases, with 10 bases spanning the gap. Germline-derived CDR1 and CDR2 are SQVTM and ANQGSEA. The CDR3 loop is CSAERGNIQYF. The CDR3 DNA follows: TGCAGCGCCGAAAGGGGAAACATTCAGTACTTC.

In its sample, this clonotype was seen many times. The chain recombines TRBV10-2 with TRBJ1-2; 10 bases align to TRBD1. The CDR3 totals 18 residues. The germline V gene encodes CDR1 WSHSY and CDR2 SAAADI. Unmatched junction bases numbered 12, after V lost 2 bases and J lost 3 bases. The CDR3 bases are TGCGCCAGCAGTGAGGCGACAGGGGGCCTCGCACTGGACTATGGCTACACCTTC. Amino acids: CASSEATGGLALDYGYTF.

In its sample, this clonotype was seen a few times. The J gene is TRBJ1-4, the V gene TRBV6-5; possible D gene TRBD1, 5 bases. Germline CDR1 is MNHEY and CDR2 is SVGAGI. The CDR3 spans 15 residues. V lost 5 bases and J 8 bases, leaving 18 bases between the germline ends. In nucleotides, the CDR3 is TGTGCCAGCAGTCACGACAGTCACCGAAACGAAAAACTGTTTTTT. Protein sequence: CASSHDSHRNEKLFF.

This clonotype was found many times. This chain connects TRBV4-3 to TRBJ1-6, with TRBD1 as a possible D gene (5 bases). V gave up 1 base and J gave up 10 bases, with 20 bases separating them. In germline, CDR1 is LGHNA, CDR2 YSLEER. This CDR3 spans 17 amino acids. The CDR3 reads CASSQVFRDGARSPLHF. The CDR3 region has the DNA TGCGCCAGCAGCCAAGTCTTCCGGGATGGGGCAAGATCACCCCTCCACTTT.